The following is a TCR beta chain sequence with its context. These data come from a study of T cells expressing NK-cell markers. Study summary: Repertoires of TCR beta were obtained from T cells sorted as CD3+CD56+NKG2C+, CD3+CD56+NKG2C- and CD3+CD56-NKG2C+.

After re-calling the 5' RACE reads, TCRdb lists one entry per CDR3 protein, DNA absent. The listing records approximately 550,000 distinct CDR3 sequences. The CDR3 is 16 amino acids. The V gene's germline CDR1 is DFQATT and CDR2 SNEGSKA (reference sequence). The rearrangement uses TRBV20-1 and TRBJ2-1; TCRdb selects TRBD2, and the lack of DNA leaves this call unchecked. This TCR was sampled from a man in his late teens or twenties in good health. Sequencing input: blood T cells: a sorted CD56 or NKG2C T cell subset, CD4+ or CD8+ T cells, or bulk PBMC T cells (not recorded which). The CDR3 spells CSARDPPTSGSVEQFF.